Following are 9 T cell receptor beta chains from one sample sequenced in a study of cytomegalovirus exposure and HLA in healthy donors. 13 Jbeta primers and 60 Vbeta primers were used for the PCR. TCRdb's table, derived via immunoSEQ multiplex PCR, lists solely in-frame clones and lacks some. Among some 150,000 clones listed, 70% to 80% were seen once. What was sequenced was PBMCs. All receptors derive from a man aged 25-40 years in good health and CMV-seropositive.

The chain uses TRBV4-2 and TRBJ2-7; D not resolved. The CDR3 consists of 14 residues. Germline V gene data show CDR1 as LGHNA and CDR2 as YNFKEQ. V was shortened by 1 base and J by 0 bases, with 7 bases between the two germline ends. The CDR3 DNA follows: TGTGCCAGCAGCCAAGGAATTAGCTCCTACGAGCAGTACTTC. Protein: CASSQGISSYEQYF.

This chain links TRBV21-1 with TRBJ1-3; TRBD1 reflects the table's D call only, with no check against the DNA. TRBV21-1 is termed a pseudogene. This CDR3 has 13 residues. CDR3 residues: CASNRFSGNTIYF. The DNA for the CDR3 is TGTGCCAGCAACAGGTTCTCTGGAAACACCATATATTTT.

The rearrangement uses TRBV7-9 and TRBJ2-1; D is ambiguous. The CDR3 totals 15 residues. The germline CDR1 and CDR2 sequences are SEHNR and FQNEAQ (reference sequence). Trimming pared 1 base from V and 12 bases from J, leaving 19 bases between. The CDR3 region has the DNA TGTGCCAGCAGCTTAGACTCATTGAGCACTCCTAGGCAGTTCTTC. This gives the protein CASSLDSLSTPRQFF.

A few counts support this clone. This chain connects TRBV15 to TRBJ1-1; D ambiguous. Between the trimmed V and J ends, which lost 0 bases and 0 bases, there was a span of 8 bases. The CDR3 loop spans 15 amino acids. Per the germline V gene, CDR1 is LNHNV and CDR2 is YYDKDF (reference sequence). The CDR3 loop reads CATSRDGQMNTEAFF. CDR3 in DNA: TGTGCCACCAGCAGAGATGGGCAGATGAACACTGAAGCTTTCTTT.

The rearrangement uses TRBV4-2 and TRBJ1-2; D gene uncertain. Trimming shortened V by 5 bases and J by 6 bases, and 16 bases separated the two germline ends. The CDR3 is 14 amino acids. Germline loops: CDR1 LGHNA, CDR2 YNFKEQ. CDR3 sequence: CASSSTVSADGYTF. The CDR3 region has the DNA TGTGCCAGCAGCTCCACTGTGTCTGCGGATGGCTACACCTTC.

This sequence joins TRBV30 and TRBJ2-7, with TRBD1 matching 10 bases. V was clipped by 8 bases and J by 5 bases; unmatched bases: 12. Germline V gene lookup returns CDR1 GTSNPN and CDR2 SVGIG (reference sequence). This CDR3 region has 14 residues. The CDR3 reads CAGFSGQGVHEQYF. The CDR3 region has the DNA TGTGCCGGTTTCTCAGGACAGGGGGTCCACGAGCAGTACTTC.

This sequence joins TRBV29-1 and TRBJ1-3, with D perhaps matching TRBD1 (6 bases). This CDR3 contains 13 residues. Trimming stripped 4 bases from V and 2 bases from J, with 9 bases between. Germline lookup yields CDR1 SQVTM and CDR2 ANQGSEA. CDR3 residues: CSVADRPGNTIYF. CDR3 DNA sequence: TGCAGCGTTGCTGACAGGCCTGGAAACACCATATATTTT.

This sequence joins TRBV6-1 and TRBJ2-1, with D possibly being TRBD1 (6 bases). The CDR3 covers 15 residues. The V and J ends lost 4 bases and 8 bases respectively, with 18 bases between them. Germline V gene lookup returns CDR1 MNHNS and CDR2 SASEGT. In DNA form, the CDR3 reads TGTGCCAGCAGTGCCGGGGACAACCCAGCGGATGAGCAGTTCTTC. It translates to CASSAGDNPADEQFF.

This chain links TRBV27 with TRBJ2-1; the match to TRBD2 covers 7 bases. The CDR3 extends over 14 amino acids. Germline values: CDR1 MNHEY, CDR2 SMNVEV (reference sequence). With V trimmed by 7 bases and J by 7 bases, 10 bases remained unmatched. As DNA, the CDR3 is TGTGCCAGCACAAGTCTAGCGGACTTAAATGAGCAGTTCTTC. Its protein is CASTSLADLNEQFF.